The 21 T cell receptor beta chains in this list originate from one sample, sequenced in a study of cytomegalovirus exposure and HLA in healthy donors. Method: immunoSEQ multiplex PCR; TCRdb's copy keeps in-frame clones and lacks some. The table has 150,000 to 200,000 clones, about 88% seen once. The specimen sequenced was PBMCs. These receptors all come from a man aged 18 to 29 in good health and CMV-seronegative.

The chain combines TRBV9 with TRBJ2-7, with 9 bases identical to TRBD1. The J segment lost 3 bases and the V segment lost 4 bases, leaving 5 bases of the junction unmatched. This CDR3 is built from 14 residues. The germline V gene encodes CDR1 SGDLS and CDR2 YYNGEE. CDR3 residues: CASSQTGQGYEQYF. DNA for the CDR3: TGTGCCAGCAGCCAAACGGGACAGGGCTACGAGCAGTACTTC.

This clone was counted a single time. This chain joins TRBV19 and TRBJ1-2; D gene unclear. The ends were cut back, 3 bases at V and 8 bases at J, with 7 bases in the middle. CDR3 length equals 11 residues. The V gene's germline CDR1 is LNHDA and CDR2 SQIVND (reference sequence). In DNA form, the CDR3 reads TGTGCCAGTAGTATCTACGAAGGCTACACCTTC. Translating it yields CASSIYEGYTF.

V gene TRBV5-1 combines with J gene TRBJ2-5; 7 nucleotides agree with TRBD1. The CDR3 contains 16 residues. Germline lookup yields CDR1 SGHRS and CDR2 YFSETQ. V shed 1 base, J shed 5 bases, and the junction held 11 bases outside the gene matches. The CDR3 sequence is CASSLSADRARETQYF. The CDR3 DNA sequence: TGCGCCAGCAGCTTGTCAGCAGACAGGGCTAGGGAGACCCAGTACTTC.

This clone was counted only a few times. The chain combines TRBV5-4 with TRBJ1-2; the match to TRBD1 covers 7 bases. Germline assignment: CDR1 SGHNT and CDR2 YYREEE (reference sequence). There are 14 residues in the CDR3. V shed 5 bases and J 0 bases; nucleotides not matched to a gene: 4. The CDR3: CASRRQGPNYGYTF. DNA of the CDR3: TGTGCCAGCAGGAGACAGGGCCCTAACTATGGCTACACCTTC.

The rearrangement joins TRBV28 to TRBJ1-2, with D tentatively TRBD1 (6 bases). This CDR3 is built from 13 residues. V shed 5 bases and J shed 5 bases, with 12 bases lying between them. The germline CDR1 and CDR2 sequences are MDHEN and SYDVKM. The DNA of the CDR3 is TGTGCCAGCAGTCGGGATACAGGGTATGGCTACACCTTC. The encoded protein is CASSRDTGYGYTF.

The genes are TRBV6-6 and TRBJ1-2, with a possible D match to TRBD1 (6 bases). Germline loops: CDR1 MNHNY, CDR2 SVGAGI (reference sequence). Trimming stripped 8 bases from V and 0 bases from J, with 16 bases between. This CDR3 is built from 15 residues. CDR3 amino acids: CASQFIRGPNYGYTF. As DNA, the CDR3 is TGTGCCAGCCAATTCATCAGGGGTCCTAACTATGGCTACACCTTC.

The gene calls are TRBV4-1 and TRBJ2-3; D is uncertain. Trimming removed 1 base from V and 1 base from J, with 9 bases in between. The CDR3 spans 15 residues. CDR1 and CDR2 (germline): MGHRA, YSYEKL. CDR3 sequence reads: CASSQARRRTDTQYF. The CDR3 bases are TGCGCCAGCAGCCAAGCTCGGAGACGCACAGATACGCAGTATTTT.

CDR3 loop: CASSPGLASETQYF. CDR3 DNA sequence: TGTGCCAGCTCACCAGGCCTAGCCTCGGAGACCCAGTACTTC. The chain has TRBV18 and TRBJ2-5; D possibly corresponds to TRBD2 (5 bases). Germline V gene data show CDR1 as KGHSH and CDR2 as LQKENI. This CDR3 spans 14 amino acids. Trimming took off 2 bases at V and 5 bases at J, with 12 bases between the two ends.

The chain carries TRBV4-1 and TRBJ2-3; 7 bases align to TRBD1. Germline V lookup: CDR1 MGHRA, CDR2 YSYEKL. V shed 7 bases and J 1 base; nucleotides not matched to a gene: 8. The CDR3 consists of 15 residues. The CDR3 bases are TGCGCCAGCAACCGCCCGGGACAGCGCACAGATACGCAGTATTTT. It codes for CASNRPGQRTDTQYF.

The table lists this clone with a few counts. Other DNA sequences of this sample code for an identical CDR3. This chain joins TRBV7-9 and TRBJ1-1; no clear D. V was pared by 1 base and J by 7 bases, with 7 bases between. The germline gives CDR1 SEHNR, CDR2 FQNEAQ (reference sequence). CDR3 length equals 12 residues. The CDR3 region has the DNA TGTGCCAGCAGCTTAGGGGCCCTTGAAGCTTTCTTT. Translation: CASSLGALEAFF.

The chain joins TRBV29-1 to TRBJ1-1; D gene ambiguous. Germline CDR1 SQVTM, CDR2 ANQGSEA. V was clipped by 5 bases and J by 1 base, with 11 bases between them. CDR3 size: 13 residues. Here the CDR3 DNA reads TGCAGCGTTCCAGGAATCCCGAACACTGAAGCTTTCTTT. As protein: CSVPGIPNTEAFF.

The chain has TRBV28 and TRBJ2-1; tentative D call: TRBD1 (6 bases). In germline, CDR1 is MDHEN, CDR2 SYDVKM. CDR3 length: 14 residues. Trimming cost V 6 bases and J 8 bases, with 17 bases left between them. The CDR3 region is CASSRPLQGYEQFF. The DNA of the CDR3 is TGTGCCAGCAGCCGCCCTCTACAGGGATATGAGCAGTTCTTC.

The gene calls are TRBV7-9 and TRBJ2-1; TRBD2 matches at 13 bases. CDR3 length: 18 amino acids. V shed 5 bases, J shed 0 bases, and the junction held 7 bases outside the gene matches. Germline CDR1 reads SEHNR; CDR2 reads FQNEAQ (reference sequence). CDR3 nucleotides: TGTGCCAGCAGCCCAAGGACTAGCGGGGGCCACTCCTACAATGAGCAGTTCTTC. As protein: CASSPRTSGGHSYNEQFF.

This rearrangement joins TRBV25-1 to TRBJ2-2, with 7 bases identical to TRBD1. The CDR3 extends over 14 amino acids. V trimming: 7 bases; J trimming: 4 bases; junction bases outside the gene matches: 6. The V gene's germline CDR1 is MGHDK and CDR2 SYGVNS. This CDR3 reads CASTDRAGTGELFF. DNA of the CDR3: TGTGCCAGCACAGACAGGGCAGGCACCGGGGAGCTGTTTTTT.

The chain joins TRBV18 to TRBJ2-7; D not resolved. Trimming removed 0 bases from V and 5 bases from J, with 8 bases in between. Germline V gives CDR1 KGHSH, CDR2 LQKENI. This CDR3 has 13 amino acids. In DNA form, the CDR3 reads TGTGCCAGCTCACCACCGAGCCAGGACGAGCAGTACTTC. It is translated as CASSPPSQDEQYF.

The gene calls are TRBV5-4 and TRBJ2-2; tentative D call: TRBD1 (5 bases). Germline V lookup: CDR1 SGHNT, CDR2 YYREEE (reference sequence). Deletions cut 6 bases from V and 4 bases from J, with 16 bases between. This CDR3 comprises 15 residues. The CDR3 nucleotides read TGTGCCAGCACCGCAGGGTTGTGGGGCACCGGGGAGCTGTTTTTT. Translation gives CASTAGLWGTGELFF.

V and J are TRBV5-1 and TRBJ1-3; D is undetermined. The CDR3 length is 13 residues. Trimming removed 0 bases from V and 4 bases from J, with 5 bases in between. Germline values: CDR1 SGHRS, CDR2 YFSETQ. CDR3 region: CASSLAGGNTIYF. CDR3 nucleotide sequence: TGCGCCAGCAGCTTGGCGGGGGGAAACACCATATATTTT.

CDR3 region: CASSQVARTATGELFF. The CDR3 bases are TGCGCCAGCAGCCAAGTGGCCAGGACAGCGACCGGGGAGCTGTTTTTT. The chain recombines TRBV4-1 with TRBJ2-2, with a tentative D call TRBD1 (6 bases). The V and J ends lost 1 base and 5 bases respectively, with 14 bases between them. Germline assignment: CDR1 MGHRA and CDR2 YSYEKL. This CDR3 is 16 amino acids long.

The chain couples TRBV5-1 to TRBJ2-3; D call uncertain. V was pared by 5 bases and J by 3 bases, with 10 bases between. Germline V gene data show CDR1 as SGHRS and CDR2 as YFSETQ. CDR3 length equals 13 residues. CDR3 protein: CASSVQVTDTQYF. As DNA, the CDR3 is TGCGCCAGCAGTGTTCAGGTAACAGATACGCAGTATTTT.

This clone was observed a handful of times. Other nucleotide sequences in the sample specify the same CDR3. The chain couples TRBV6-5 to TRBJ2-5, with D maybe TRBD2 (6 bases). Deletions cut 0 bases from V and 3 bases from J, with 11 bases between. The length of the CDR3 is 15 residues. Per the germline V gene, CDR1 is MNHEY and CDR2 is SVGAGI. Here the CDR3 DNA reads TGTGCCAGCAGTTACTCGAGAGGGGAGGAAGAGACCCAGTACTTC. This encodes CASSYSRGEEETQYF.

V is TRBV9 and J is TRBJ2-1; 8 bases agree with TRBD2. The CDR3 sequence is 16 residues long. Germline V CDR1 and CDR2: SGDLS, YYNGEE. V shed 3 bases and J 0 bases; nucleotides not matched to a gene: 5. The CDR3 sequence is CASSAGLAGSYNEQFF. The CDR3 nucleotides are TGTGCCAGCAGCGCCGGACTAGCCGGCTCCTACAATGAGCAGTTCTTC.